Listed here are 27 T cell receptor beta chains from one sample, sequenced in a study of blood T cell repertoires in COVID-19. The method was immunoSEQ multiplex PCR; TCRdb's version includes in-frame clones alone and lacks a portion of them. Among 81,000 or so clones listed, roughly 85% were seen once. Source material: peripheral blood. These receptors were collected from a man in his fifties with COVID-19, enrolled during active disease.

V and J are TRBV19 and TRBJ2-7; 9 positions match TRBD2. Trimming removed 5 bases from V and 5 bases from J; junction bases left unmatched: 10. Germline V CDR1 and CDR2: LNHDA, SQIVND (reference sequence). The CDR3 spans 15 residues. The CDR3 region is CASSLTRTSVNEQYF. CDR3 in DNA: TGTGCCAGTAGTTTAACCCGGACTAGCGTCAACGAGCAGTACTTC.

V gene TRBV11-2 combines with J gene TRBJ1-1; 7 bases align to TRBD1. Germline CDR1 SGHAT, CDR2 FQNNGV. Trimming at V came to 5 bases and at J to 6 bases, leaving 12 bases not matched to a gene. The CDR3 is made up of 15 amino acids. The DNA of the CDR3 is TGTGCCAGCAGCCATTGGACAGGAGGGTACGCTGAAGCTTTCTTT. Protein sequence: CASSHWTGGYAEAFF.

The V and J genes are TRBV19 and TRBJ2-7; TRBD1 matches 7 bases. The CDR3 consists of 13 residues. Germline loops: CDR1 LNHDA, CDR2 SQIVND (reference sequence). V was pared by 7 bases and J by 3 bases, with 6 bases of the junction left unmatched. The CDR3 sequence is CASTRGQGYEQYF. CDR3 nucleotide sequence: TGTGCCAGTACGAGGGGGCAGGGCTACGAGCAGTACTTC. The whole variable domain, filled in from reference TRBV19 and TRBJ2-7, reads DGGITQSPKYLFRKEGQNVTLSCEQNLNHDAMYWYRQDPGQGLRLIYYSQIVNDFQKGDIAEGYSVSREKKESFPLTVTSAQKNPTAFYLCASTRGQGYEQYFGPGTRLTVT.

The chain links TRBV2 to TRBJ1-1; D might be TRBD1 (5 bases). V lost 5 bases and J 4 bases, leaving 11 bases between the germline ends. Per the germline V gene, CDR1 is SNHLY and CDR2 is FYNNEI. This CDR3 is built from 13 residues. CDR3 in amino acids: CASSYRQTTEAFF. The CDR3 DNA is TGTGCCAGCAGTTACCGACAGACCACTGAAGCTTTCTTT.

The chain employs TRBV6-1 and TRBJ2-7; 10 bases match TRBD1. CDR1 is MNHNS, CDR2 SASEGT, per germline. Unmatched junction bases numbered 8, after V lost 4 bases and J lost 2 bases. This CDR3 is built from 16 residues. CDR3 amino acids: CASSVGTGVPTYEQYF. The CDR3 DNA follows: TGTGCCAGCAGTGTGGGGACAGGGGTGCCTACCTACGAGCAGTACTTC.

CDR3 bases: TGTGCCAGCAGCCCCAACAGGGGGCGCAGCTCTGGGGCCAACGTCCTGACTTTC. Translating gives CASSPNRGRSSGANVLTF. The J gene is TRBJ2-6, the V gene TRBV7-9; 9 bases line up with TRBD1. In germline, CDR1 is SEHNR, CDR2 FQNEAQ (reference sequence). V was clipped by 5 bases and J by 0 bases; unmatched bases: 8. The CDR3 covers 18 residues.

This chain connects TRBV28 to TRBJ1-2; 7 nucleotides line up with TRBD1. The CDR3 runs to 16 residues. Germline V gene data show CDR1 as MDHEN and CDR2 as SYDVKM. Unmatched junction bases numbered 17, after V lost 10 bases and J lost 3 bases. CDR3 DNA: TGTGCCATCCTAGCAGGGGGTAGTAGAAGCTACTATGGCTACACCTTC. Its translation: CAILAGGSRSYYGYTF.

V gene TRBV2 combines with J gene TRBJ2-1, with a weak D call TRBD1 (6 bases). The ends were cut back, 8 bases at V and 1 base at J, with 15 bases in the middle. The germline V gene encodes CDR1 SNHLY and CDR2 FYNNEI. This CDR3 has 15 residues. In nucleotides, the CDR3 is TGTGCCAGCGGCTCACAGGGAGTTTCCTACAATGAGCAGTTCTTC. Translating gives CASGSQGVSYNEQFF.

This clone was seen just once. The chain combines TRBV14 with TRBJ2-5; 11 bases fit TRBD2. After removal of 0 bases from V and 4 bases from J, the junction contained 16 bases not matched to a gene. Per the germline V gene, CDR1 is SGHDN and CDR2 is FVKESK. The CDR3 consists of 20 residues. CDR3 sequence reads: CASSQEGSYRASGRPETQYF. The CDR3 nucleotides read TGTGCCAGCAGCCAAGAGGGATCTTATCGGGCTAGCGGGAGGCCAGAGACCCAGTACTTC.

This sequence joins TRBV29-1 and TRBJ2-2; D is uncertain. Trimming removed 7 bases from V and 2 bases from J, with 14 bases in between. CDR1 is SQVTM and CDR2 is ANQGSEA in the germline V gene. The CDR3 totals 14 residues. CDR3 protein: CSADIGLNTGELFF. Written as DNA, the CDR3 is TGCAGCGCCGACATCGGTCTTAACACCGGGGAGCTGTTTTTT.

The chain couples TRBV4-1 to TRBJ1-1, with 9 bases matching TRBD1. This CDR3 has 16 residues. In germline, CDR1 is MGHRA, CDR2 YSYEKL. The V and J ends lost 0 bases and 11 bases, in that order; junction bases with no gene match: 13. In DNA, the CDR3 is TGCGCCAGCAGCCAAGAGAGAAGGGGACAGGGAGCCCGCGCTTTCTTT. Amino acid sequence: CASSQERRGQGARAFF.

The rearrangement joins TRBV7-2 to TRBJ2-1, with D hard to call. The CDR3 runs 15 residues. The germline gives CDR1 SGHTA, CDR2 FQGNSA. Deletions cut 2 bases from V and 0 bases from J, with 8 bases between. The DNA of the CDR3 is TGTGCCAGCAGCTTATATTCCTCCTCCTACAATGAGCAGTTCTTC. Translating it yields CASSLYSSSYNEQFF.

This clone was counted a few times. The chain carries TRBV7-3 and TRBJ1-6, with TRBD1 matching over 9 bases. Germline V gives CDR1 SGHTA, CDR2 FQGTGA. With V trimmed by 1 base and J by 10 bases, 2 bases remained unmatched. CDR3 length: 14 residues. For the CDR3, the DNA is TGTGCCAGCAGCTTAATGGGACAGGGATCACCCCTCCACTTT. It yields the protein CASSLMGQGSPLHF. The whole variable domain, remainder taken from reference TRBV7-3 and TRBJ1-6, is GAGVSQTPSNKVTEKGKYVELRCDPISGHTALYWYRQSLGQGPEFLIYFQGTGAADDSGLPNDRFFAVRPEGSVSTLKIQRTERGDSAVYLCASSLMGQGSPLHFGNGTRLTVT.

V gene TRBV25-1 combines with J gene TRBJ2-3; TRBD2 might be the D (6 bases). V shed 1 base and J shed 1 base, with 15 bases lying between them. The CDR3 covers 17 residues. Germline V gene sequence: CDR1 MGHDK, CDR2 SYGVNS. The CDR3 sequence: CASSESYRSSGTDTQYF. CDR3 in DNA: TGTGCCAGCAGTGAATCCTATCGGTCTAGCGGCACAGATACGCAGTATTTT.

This chain connects TRBV11-2 to TRBJ2-7, with TRBD2 matching 11 bases. CDR3 size: 18 residues. Germline V gives CDR1 SGHAT, CDR2 FQNNGV. V shed 4 bases, J shed 1 base, and the junction held 12 bases outside the gene matches. CDR3 in DNA: TGTGCCAGCAGCTCCCCGGAACTAGCGGGAGATTTGTCCTACGAGCAGTACTTC. This translates into CASSSPELAGDLSYEQYF.

The rearrangement joins TRBV19 to TRBJ2-2; D perhaps matches TRBD1 (5 bases). There are 16 residues in the CDR3. The germline V and J ends were trimmed by 5 bases and 1 base, with 14 bases remaining between them. The germline V gene encodes CDR1 LNHDA and CDR2 SQIVND (reference sequence). CDR3 region: CASSVQGAGNTGELFF. As DNA, the CDR3 is TGTGCCAGTAGTGTCCAAGGGGCAGGGAACACCGGGGAGCTGTTTTTT.

V and J are TRBV11-2 and TRBJ1-1, with a weak D call TRBD1 (6 bases). The germline gives CDR1 SGHAT, CDR2 FQNNGV. CDR3 length: 14 amino acids. Trimming pared 5 bases from V and 4 bases from J, leaving 14 bases between. The CDR3 region has the DNA TGTGCCAGCAGCCCCCAGCCAGGGGTCACTGAAGCTTTCTTT. Protein: CASSPQPGVTEAFF.

This clone was detected once. The chain joins TRBV13 to TRBJ2-7; 7 bases are shared with TRBD1. This CDR3 is 14 amino acids long. V shed 0 bases, J shed 3 bases, and the junction held 2 bases outside the gene matches. Per the germline V gene, CDR1 is PRHDT and CDR2 is FYEKMQ (reference sequence). The CDR3 reads CASSLGTGFYEQYF. CDR3 bases: TGTGCCAGCAGCTTAGGGACAGGGTTCTACGAGCAGTACTTC.

This chain joins TRBV7-9 and TRBJ1-2; D is possibly TRBD1 (5 bases). V gave up 6 bases and J gave up 0 bases, with 11 bases separating them. The germline CDR1 and CDR2 sequences are SEHNR and FQNEAQ (reference sequence). This CDR3 spans 14 amino acids. The CDR3 sequence is CASRPGIPNYGYTF. The CDR3 DNA is TGTGCCAGCAGACCAGGGATTCCTAACTATGGCTACACCTTC.

The chain recombines TRBV5-1 with TRBJ1-1; D remains unclear. The CDR3 sequence is 14 residues long. Germline loops: CDR1 SGHRS, CDR2 YFSETQ. V lost 5 bases and J lost 2, with 13 bases in between. CDR3 DNA: TGCGCCAGCAGGGGTGGAGAGGTCAACACTGAAGCTTTCTTT. Protein: CASRGGEVNTEAFF.

The chain recombines TRBV18 with TRBJ2-1; 15 nucleotides line up with TRBD2. The length of the CDR3 is 16 residues. V dropped 0 bases and J dropped 9; count of bases not matched to a gene: 3. Germline CDR1 is KGHSH and CDR2 is LQKENI. CDR3 loop: CASSPPGLAGGSEQFF. The CDR3 DNA is TGTGCCAGCTCACCACCGGGACTAGCGGGAGGAAGTGAGCAGTTCTTC.

The chain links TRBV19 to TRBJ1-2, with D perhaps matching TRBD1 (6 bases). Trimming took off 5 bases at V and 8 bases at J, with 12 bases between the two ends. Germline values: CDR1 LNHDA, CDR2 SQIVND (reference sequence). CDR3 length: 12 residues. The CDR3 DNA sequence: TGTGCCAGTAGTTTTGCTGGGGGCGGCTACACCTTC. The encoded protein is CASSFAGGGYTF.

The chain employs TRBV2 and TRBJ1-2; 10 bases line up with TRBD1. After removal of 7 bases from V and 4 bases from J, the junction contained 9 bases not matched to a gene. The CDR3 is 15 amino acids. Germline CDR1 reads SNHLY; CDR2 reads FYNNEI. The CDR3 spells CASNQGQGLSYGYTF. CDR3 DNA: TGTGCCAGCAATCAGGGACAGGGGTTGTCCTATGGCTACACCTTC.

V and J are TRBV5-6 and TRBJ2-6; a possible D gene is TRBD2 (6 bases). This CDR3 region has 18 residues. Trimming left V 1 base short and J 0 bases short, with 14 bases between. Germline V gene data show CDR1 as SGHDT and CDR2 as YYEEEE. CDR3 in DNA: TGTGCCAGCAGCTTGAGGGGACTCGTCTTCTCTGGGGCCAACGTCCTGACTTTC. Amino acids: CASSLRGLVFSGANVLTF.

The V gene is TRBV4-2, the J gene TRBJ2-7, with 10 bases identical to TRBD2. CDR1 LGHNA and CDR2 YNFKEQ come from the germline V gene. The V segment lost 4 bases and the J segment 0 bases; nucleotides outside the gene matches: 3. CDR3 length: 15 residues. CDR3 sequence: CASSPGLADSYEQYF. For the CDR3, the DNA is TGTGCCAGCAGCCCCGGACTAGCGGACTCCTACGAGCAGTACTTC.

V usage is TRBV4-2 and J usage is TRBJ2-3; TRBD1 agrees at 10 bases. Germline-derived CDR1 and CDR2 are LGHNA and YNFKEQ. The length of the CDR3 is 17 residues. V was pared by 4 bases and J by 5 bases, with 12 bases of the junction left unmatched. The CDR3 protein is CASSLRRGQGVVDTQYF. CDR3 bases: TGTGCCAGCAGCCTTAGAAGAGGACAGGGGGTTGTAGATACGCAGTATTTT.

The V and J genes are TRBV5-1 and TRBJ1-3, with D maybe TRBD1 (5 bases). Trimming shortened V by 3 bases and J by 4 bases, and 17 bases separated the two germline ends. This CDR3 region has 16 residues. Germline values: CDR1 SGHRS, CDR2 YFSETQ. CDR3 protein: CASSSGGGNGGNTIYF. The CDR3, as DNA: TGCGCCAGCAGCTCCGGCGGGGGAAACGGCGGAAACACCATATATTTT.